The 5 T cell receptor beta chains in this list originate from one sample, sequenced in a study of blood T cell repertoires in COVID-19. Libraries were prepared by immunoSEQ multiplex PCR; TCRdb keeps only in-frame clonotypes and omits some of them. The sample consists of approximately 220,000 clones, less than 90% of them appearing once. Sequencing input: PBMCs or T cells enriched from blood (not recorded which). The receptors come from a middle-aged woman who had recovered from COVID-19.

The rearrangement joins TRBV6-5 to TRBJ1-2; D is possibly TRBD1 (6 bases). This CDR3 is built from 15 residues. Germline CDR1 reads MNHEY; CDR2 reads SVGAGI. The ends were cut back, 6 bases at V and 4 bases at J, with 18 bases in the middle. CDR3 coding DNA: TGTGCCAGCAGCTTCTACAGGGAAGTAGGCTATGGCTACACCTTC. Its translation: CASSFYREVGYGYTF.

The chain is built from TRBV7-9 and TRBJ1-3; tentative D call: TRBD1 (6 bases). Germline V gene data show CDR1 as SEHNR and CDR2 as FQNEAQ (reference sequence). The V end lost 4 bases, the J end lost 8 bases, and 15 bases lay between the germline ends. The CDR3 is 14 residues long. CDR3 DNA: TGTGCCAGCAGCTCAGGGGCAGGGAAGGACACCATATATTTT. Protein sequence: CASSSGAGKDTIYF.

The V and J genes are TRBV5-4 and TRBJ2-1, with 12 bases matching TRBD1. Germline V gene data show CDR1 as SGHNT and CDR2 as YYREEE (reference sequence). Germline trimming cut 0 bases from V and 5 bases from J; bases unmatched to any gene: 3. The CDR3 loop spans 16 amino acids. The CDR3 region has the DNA TGTGCCAGCAGCTTGGGGGACAGGGGGCTCAACAATGAGCAGTTCTTC. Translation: CASSLGDRGLNNEQFF.

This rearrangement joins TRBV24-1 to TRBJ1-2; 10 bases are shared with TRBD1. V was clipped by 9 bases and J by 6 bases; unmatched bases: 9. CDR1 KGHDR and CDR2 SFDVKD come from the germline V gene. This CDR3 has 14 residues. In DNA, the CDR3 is TGTGCCACCTCACCTCCGGGACAGGGGCATGGCTACACCTTC. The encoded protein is CATSPPGQGHGYTF.

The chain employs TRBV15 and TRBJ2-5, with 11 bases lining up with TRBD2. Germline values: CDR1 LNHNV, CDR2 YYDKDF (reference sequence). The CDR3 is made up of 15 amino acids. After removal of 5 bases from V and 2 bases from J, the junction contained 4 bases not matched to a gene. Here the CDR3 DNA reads TGTGCCACCAGCCGAAGACTAGCGGGGCAAGAGACCCAGTACTTC. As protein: CATSRRLAGQETQYF. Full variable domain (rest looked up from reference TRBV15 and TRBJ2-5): DAMVIQNPRYQVTQFGKPVTLSCSQTLNHNVMYWYQQKSSQAPKLLFHYYDKDFNNEADTPDNFQSRRPNTSFCFLDIRSPGLGDTAMYLCATSRRLAGQETQYFGPGTRLLVL.